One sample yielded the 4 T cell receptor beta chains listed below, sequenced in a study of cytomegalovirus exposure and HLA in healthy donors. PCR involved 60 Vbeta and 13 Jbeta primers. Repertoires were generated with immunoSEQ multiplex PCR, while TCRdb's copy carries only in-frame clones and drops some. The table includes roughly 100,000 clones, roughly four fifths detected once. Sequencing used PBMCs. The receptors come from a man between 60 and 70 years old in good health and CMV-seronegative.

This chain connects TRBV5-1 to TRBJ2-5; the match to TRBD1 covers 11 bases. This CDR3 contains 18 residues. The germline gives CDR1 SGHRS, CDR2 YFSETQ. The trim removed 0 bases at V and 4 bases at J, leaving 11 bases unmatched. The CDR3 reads CASSLDRTGGSGGETQYF. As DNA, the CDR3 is TGCGCCAGCAGCTTGGATCGGACAGGGGGCTCAGGGGGAGAGACCCAGTACTTC.

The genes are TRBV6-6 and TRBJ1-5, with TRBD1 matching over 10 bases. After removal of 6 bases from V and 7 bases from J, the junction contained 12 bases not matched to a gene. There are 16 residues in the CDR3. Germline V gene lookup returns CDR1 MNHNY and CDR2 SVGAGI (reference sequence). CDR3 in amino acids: CASRTPGQGIRQPQHF. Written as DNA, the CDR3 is TGTGCCAGCAGGACCCCGGGACAGGGGATCAGGCAGCCCCAGCATTTT.

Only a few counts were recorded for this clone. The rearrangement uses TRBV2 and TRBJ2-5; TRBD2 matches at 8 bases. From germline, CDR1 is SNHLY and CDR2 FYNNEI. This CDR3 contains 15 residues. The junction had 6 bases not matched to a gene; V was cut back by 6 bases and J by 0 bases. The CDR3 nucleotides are TGTGCCAGCAGCCGCAGGCGGGGGGACCAAGAGACCCAGTACTTC. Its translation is CASSRRRGDQETQYF.

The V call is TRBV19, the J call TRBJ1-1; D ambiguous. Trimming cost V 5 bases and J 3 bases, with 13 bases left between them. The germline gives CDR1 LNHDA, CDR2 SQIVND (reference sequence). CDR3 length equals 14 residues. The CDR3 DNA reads TGTGCCAGTAGTTCCCCAGGCGTGTACACTGAAGCTTTCTTT. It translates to CASSSPGVYTEAFF.